This TCR beta chain was identified during a study of graft-versus-host responses after intestinal transplantation. Study context: Transplants given to recipients were multivisceral, liver-intestinal, or isolated intestinal. Anti-thymocyte globulin served as induction for all recipients, who then took tacrolimus and steroids for about 3 years.

The V gene's germline CDR1 is SEHNR and CDR2 FQNEAQ (reference sequence). V dropped 5 bases and J dropped 3 bases, with 10 bases sitting between them. The CDR3 runs 13 residues. Study-level findings and limits: Individuals who had graft-donor T cell macrochimerism had allografts that showed high graft-versus-host to host-versus-graft clonal ratios. GvH clones occurred in recipient marrow; some first appeared in ileum or blood.

A word on this clone: Its specificity is not known.

Sequenced by immunoSEQ multiplex PCR; TCRdb stores in-frame clones only, minus some. The sample includes around 100,000 clones, approximately 94% of them seen just once. This chain joins TRBV7-9 and TRBJ1-2, with D hard to call. This specimen was unstimulated CD8+ T cells sorted from spleen or lymph node cells, taken before intestinal transplant. This TCR was sampled from a human donor who received an intestinal transplant. The DNA for the CDR3 is TGTGCCAGCAGCCCTCTATATGACTATGGCTACACCTTC. Translation gives CASSPLYDYGYTF. The full variable domain, with the rest looked up from reference TRBV7-9 and TRBJ1-2, is DTGVSQNPRHKITKRGQNVTFRCDPISEHNRLYWYRQTLGQGPEFLTYFQNEAQLEKSRLLSDRFSAERPKGSFSTLEIQRTEQGDSAMYLCASSPLYDYGYTFGSGTRLTVV.